This entry is about one T cell receptor beta chain. Its antigen is not known. The sample originates from a study of tumor and adjacent non-tumor tissue in lung cancer. On the study more broadly: The patients, around 10 men and 4 to 6 women, were about 30 to 76 with stage I to III disease.

Whole-study findings and limits: Significantly higher TCR diversity was found in tumor than normal lung.

A modified ARM-PCR protocol with three rounds of nested PCR amplified TCRbeta. TCRdb fed the multiplex PCR reads into MiXCR, producing one record per CDR3 protein. This repertoire shows tens of thousands of distinct CDR3 sequences, around 76% found once; its top ten account for roughly 37%. No cell sorting was done before RNA was extracted from the tissue. More than 3 cm separated this lung sample from the edge of the tumor. Between August and November 2014, newly diagnosed, chemotherapy-naive lung cancer patients underwent thoracic surgery in China. Germline values: CDR1 SGHDT, CDR2 YYEEEE. After removal of 1 base from V and 5 bases from J, the junction contained 8 bases not matched to a gene. The CDR3 covers 15 residues.

The sequence was obtained from a man in his sixties or seventies with non-small cell lung cancer. Material for sequencing was distant non-tumor lung tissue. The chain combines TRBV5-6 with TRBJ2-5; 7 nucleotides line up with TRBD2. The CDR3: CASSLFSGLQETQYF. The CDR3 bases are TGTGCCAGCAGCTTGTTTAGCGGGCTTCAGGAGACCCAGTACTTC.